This T cell receptor beta chain emerged from a study of CD8+CD57+ T cells in acquired aplastic anemia. The wider study: Sorted CD4+ and CD8+ cells gave an average of 3.2 ug of DNA.

The CDR3 runs 17 residues. V was trimmed by 1 base and J by 10 bases, leaving 20 bases between them. CDR1 and CDR2 (germline): SGHTA, FQGNSA. CDR3 and TCR beta VDJ profiling relied on a genomic DNA template. Using its own MiXCR run on the reads, TCRdb lists one record per CDR3 protein. The sample lists 250,000 to 350,000 distinct CDR3 sequences, around 60% occurring once. With respect to this clonotype: The antigen is undetermined.

Findings and limits, study-wide: Patients and controls shared under 35 CD8+ CDR3 sequences, which appeared highly expressed in patients and within their immunodominant clones. Patients were compared with controls for CD8+ Simpson's diversity, and no significant difference emerged.

The rearrangement uses TRBV7-2 and TRBJ1-6; D gene unclear. Sequenced: sorted CD4+, CD8+, or CD8+CD57+ T cells (not recorded which) from PBMCs. The clonotype was recovered from a human donor with severe aplastic anemia or a healthy control (not recorded which). The CDR3 nucleotides read TGTGCCAGCAGCTTAGGTCGTCGACTAGCGGGGTACTCACCCCTCCACTTT. Translated, it gives CASSLGRRLAGYSPLHF.